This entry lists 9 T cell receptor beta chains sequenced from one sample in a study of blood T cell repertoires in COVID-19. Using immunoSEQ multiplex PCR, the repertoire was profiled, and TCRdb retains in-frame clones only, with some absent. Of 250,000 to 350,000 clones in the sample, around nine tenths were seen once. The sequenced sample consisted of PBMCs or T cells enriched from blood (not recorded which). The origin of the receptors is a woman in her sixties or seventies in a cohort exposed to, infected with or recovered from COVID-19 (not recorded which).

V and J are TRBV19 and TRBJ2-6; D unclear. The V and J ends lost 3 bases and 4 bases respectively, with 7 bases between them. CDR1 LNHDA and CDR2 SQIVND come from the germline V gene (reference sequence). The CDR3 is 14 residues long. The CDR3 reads CASSIIPGANVLTF. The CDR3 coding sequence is TGTGCCAGTAGTATTATCCCGGGGGCCAACGTCCTGACTTTC.

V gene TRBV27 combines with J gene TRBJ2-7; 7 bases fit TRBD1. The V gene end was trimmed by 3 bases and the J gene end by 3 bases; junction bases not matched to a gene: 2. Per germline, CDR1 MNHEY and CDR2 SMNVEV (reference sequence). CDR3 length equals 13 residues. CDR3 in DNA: TGTGCCAGCAGTTTGAGACAGGGCTACGAGCAGTACTTC. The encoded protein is CASSLRQGYEQYF.

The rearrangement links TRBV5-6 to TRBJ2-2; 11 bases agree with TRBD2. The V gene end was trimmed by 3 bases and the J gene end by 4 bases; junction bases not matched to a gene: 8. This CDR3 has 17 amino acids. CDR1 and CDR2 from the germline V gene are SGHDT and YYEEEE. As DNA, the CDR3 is TGTGCCAGCAGCTGGGGGCTAGCGGGAGGCAGCACCGGGGAGCTGTTTTTT. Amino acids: CASSWGLAGGSTGELFF.

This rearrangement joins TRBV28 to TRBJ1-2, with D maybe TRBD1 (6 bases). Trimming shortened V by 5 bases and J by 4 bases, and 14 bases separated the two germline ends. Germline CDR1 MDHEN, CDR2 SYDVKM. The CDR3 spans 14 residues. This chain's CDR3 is CASSLTGSAYGYTF. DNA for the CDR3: TGTGCCAGCAGTCTAACAGGGTCGGCCTATGGCTACACCTTC.

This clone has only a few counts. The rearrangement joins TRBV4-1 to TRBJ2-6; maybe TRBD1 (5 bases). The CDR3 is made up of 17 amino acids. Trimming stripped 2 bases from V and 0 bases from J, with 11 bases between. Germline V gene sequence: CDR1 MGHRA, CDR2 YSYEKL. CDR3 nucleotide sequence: TGCGCCAGCAGCCAAATTTACAGGAGCTCTGGGGCCAACGTCCTGACTTTC. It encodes CASSQIYRSSGANVLTF.

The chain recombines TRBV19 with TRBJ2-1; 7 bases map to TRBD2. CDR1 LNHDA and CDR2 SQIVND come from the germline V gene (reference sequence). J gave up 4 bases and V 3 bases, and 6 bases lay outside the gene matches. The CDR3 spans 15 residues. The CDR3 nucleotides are TGTGCCAGTAGTATGGAAAAGCGGGGATACAATGAGCAGTTCTTC. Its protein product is CASSMEKRGYNEQFF.

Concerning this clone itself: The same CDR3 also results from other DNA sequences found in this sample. The CDR3 nucleotides read TGTGCCAGCAGCTTAGAGGGGGCGGGCAATCAGCCCCAGCATTTT. Protein sequence: CASSLEGAGNQPQHF. This chain joins TRBV7-9 and TRBJ1-5, with 7 positions matching TRBD1. There are 15 residues in the CDR3. Germline trimming cut 1 base from V and 2 bases from J; bases unmatched to any gene: 2. Germline V gene sequence: CDR1 SEHNR, CDR2 FQNEAQ (reference sequence).

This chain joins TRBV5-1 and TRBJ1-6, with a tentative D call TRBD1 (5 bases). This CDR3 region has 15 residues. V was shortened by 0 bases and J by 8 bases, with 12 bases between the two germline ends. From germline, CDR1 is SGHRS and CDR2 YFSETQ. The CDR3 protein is CASSLEPGLDSPLHF. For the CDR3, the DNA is TGCGCCAGCAGCTTGGAGCCAGGGTTGGATTCACCCCTCCACTTT. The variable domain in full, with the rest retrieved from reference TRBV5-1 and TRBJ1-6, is KAGVTQTPRYLIKTRGQQVTLSCSPISGHRSVSWYQQTPGQGLQFLFEYFSETQRNKGNFPGRFSGRQFSNSRSEMNVSTLELGDSALYLCASSLEPGLDSPLHFGNGTRLTVT.

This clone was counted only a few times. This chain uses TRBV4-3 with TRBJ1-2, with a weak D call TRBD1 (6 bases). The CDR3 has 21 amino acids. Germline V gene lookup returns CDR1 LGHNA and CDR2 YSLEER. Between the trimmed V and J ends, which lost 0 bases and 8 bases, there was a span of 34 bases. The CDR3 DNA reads TGCGCCAGCAGCCAAGATGTAATTTTAGGAACTCAGACAGGCCGGGTGGGAGGCTACACCTTC. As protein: CASSQDVILGTQTGRVGGYTF.